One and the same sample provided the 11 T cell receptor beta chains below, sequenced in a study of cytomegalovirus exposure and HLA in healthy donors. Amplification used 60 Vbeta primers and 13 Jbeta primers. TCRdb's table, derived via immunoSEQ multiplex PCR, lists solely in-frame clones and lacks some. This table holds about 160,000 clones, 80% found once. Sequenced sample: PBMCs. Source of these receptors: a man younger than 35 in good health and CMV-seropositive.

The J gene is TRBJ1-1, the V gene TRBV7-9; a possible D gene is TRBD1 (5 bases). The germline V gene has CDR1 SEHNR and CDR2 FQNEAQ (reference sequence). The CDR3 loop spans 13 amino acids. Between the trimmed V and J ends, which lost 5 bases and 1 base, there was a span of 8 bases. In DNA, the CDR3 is TGTGCCAGCAGCCAGGGAGGGAACACTGAAGCTTTCTTT. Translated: CASSQGGNTEAFF.

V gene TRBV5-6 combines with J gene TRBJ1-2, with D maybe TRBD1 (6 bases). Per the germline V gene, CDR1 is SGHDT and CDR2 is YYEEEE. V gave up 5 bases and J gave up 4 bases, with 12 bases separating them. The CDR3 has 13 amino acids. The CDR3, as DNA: TGTGCCAGCAGTCCGACAGGTCCCTATGGCTACACCTTC. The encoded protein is CASSPTGPYGYTF.

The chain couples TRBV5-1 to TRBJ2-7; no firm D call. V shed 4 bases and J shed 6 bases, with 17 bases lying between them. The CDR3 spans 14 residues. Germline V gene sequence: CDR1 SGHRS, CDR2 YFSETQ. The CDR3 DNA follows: TGCGCCAGCAGCCTGAGGCAGTCCGATCCCGAGCAGTACTTC. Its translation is CASSLRQSDPEQYF.

Here the CDR3 reads CASSYPDEAFF. DNA of the CDR3: TGTGCCAGCAGTTACCCAGATGAAGCTTTCTTT. The V call is TRBV6-5, the J call TRBJ1-1; unclear D gene. The CDR3 totals 11 residues. Trimming cost V 2 bases and J 7 bases, with 5 bases left between them. Germline V CDR1 and CDR2: MNHEY, SVGAGI.

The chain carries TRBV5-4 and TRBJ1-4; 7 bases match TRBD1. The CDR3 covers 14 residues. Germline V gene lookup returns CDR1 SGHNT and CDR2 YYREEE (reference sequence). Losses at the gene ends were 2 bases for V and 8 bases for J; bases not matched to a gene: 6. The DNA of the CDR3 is TGTGCCAGCAGCTTTCAGGGGGTTCAGGAAAAACTGTTTTTT. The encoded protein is CASSFQGVQEKLFF.

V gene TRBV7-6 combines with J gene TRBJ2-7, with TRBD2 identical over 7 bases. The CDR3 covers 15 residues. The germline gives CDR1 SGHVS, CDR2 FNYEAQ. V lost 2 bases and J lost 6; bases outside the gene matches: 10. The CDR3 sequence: CASSLPPGREGEQYF. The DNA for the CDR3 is TGTGCCAGCAGCTTACCCCCTGGGAGGGAAGGCGAGCAGTACTTC.

The CDR3 DNA is TGTGCCAGCAGCGGAGGACAGCTCGGCAATCAGCCCCAGCATTTT. It codes for CASSGGQLGNQPQHF. The chain has TRBV6-6 and TRBJ1-5, with D perhaps matching TRBD1 (6 bases). Germline CDR1 and CDR2: MNHNY and SVGAGI (reference sequence). The CDR3 has 15 residues. Trimming removed 6 bases from V and 2 bases from J, with 14 bases in between.

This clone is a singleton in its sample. The chain's CDR3 is CALRGRSNQPQHF. The CDR3 DNA is TGTGCCTTAAGGGGCAGAAGCAATCAGCCCCAGCATTTT. This chain links TRBV30 with TRBJ1-5; TRBD1 might be the D (5 bases). V was trimmed by 7 bases and J by 1 base, leaving 11 bases between them. The CDR3 contains 13 residues. Germline CDR1 GTSNPN, CDR2 SVGIG (reference sequence).

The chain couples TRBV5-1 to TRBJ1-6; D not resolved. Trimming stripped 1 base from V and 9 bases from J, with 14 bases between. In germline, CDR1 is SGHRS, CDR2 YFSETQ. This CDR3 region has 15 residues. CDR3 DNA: TGCGCCAGCAGCTTGAGAGGTCAAGGAGGTTCACCCCTCCACTTT. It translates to CASSLRGQGGSPLHF. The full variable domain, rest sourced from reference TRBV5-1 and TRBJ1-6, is KAGVTQTPRYLIKTRGQQVTLSCSPISGHRSVSWYQQTPGQGLQFLFEYFSETQRNKGNFPGRFSGRQFSNSRSEMNVSTLELGDSALYLCASSLRGQGGSPLHFGNGTRLTVT.

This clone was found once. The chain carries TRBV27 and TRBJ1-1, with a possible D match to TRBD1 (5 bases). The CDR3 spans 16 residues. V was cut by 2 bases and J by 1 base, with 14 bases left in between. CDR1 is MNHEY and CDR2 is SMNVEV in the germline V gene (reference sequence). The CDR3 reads CASSLGAMTENTEAFF. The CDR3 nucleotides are TGTGCCAGCAGTTTAGGGGCGATGACGGAGAACACTGAAGCTTTCTTT.

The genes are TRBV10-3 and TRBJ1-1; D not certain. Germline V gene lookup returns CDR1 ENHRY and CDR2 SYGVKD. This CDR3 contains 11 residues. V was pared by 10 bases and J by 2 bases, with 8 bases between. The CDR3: CATTANTEAFF. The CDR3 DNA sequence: TGTGCCACCACAGCTAACACTGAAGCTTTCTTT.